The T cell receptor beta chain under discussion was sequenced for a study of identifying expanded T cells in peripheral blood. No infections or other immune events were documented during collection. Points from the study as a whole: About 1.2 clones differed between technical replicates, versus approximately 17 and 20 over time.

The count of this clone is one. Its antigen is not identified. Losses at the gene ends were 0 bases for V and 6 bases for J; bases not matched to a gene: 5. The germline gives CDR1 SGDLS, CDR2 YYNGEE. This CDR3 region has 15 residues. The assay was immunoSEQ multiplex PCR, and TCRdb's table has in-frame clones only and misses some. The table records some 100,000 clones, roughly 88% of them present only once. The chain couples TRBV9 to TRBJ2-1, with TRBD2 matching 8 bases. Sequencing used blood. The clonotype originates from a person aged 18 to 70 in good health. CDR3 bases: TGTGCCAGCAGCGTAGTTAGCGGGGACATCAATGAGCAGTTCTTC. It specifies CASSVVSGDINEQFF.